This is a list of T cell receptor beta chains from one sample in a study of CD8 T cells in ankylosing spondylitis. MiXCR, applied by TCRdb to the 5' RACE reads, yields one record per CDR3 protein. The sample gives over 150,000 distinct CDR3 sequences, roughly 13% of which show up once; approximately 15% is in the top ten. Sequencing input: blood, either unsorted or a sorted T cell fraction (not recorded which). These receptors originate from a male donor with ankylosing spondylitis or in good health (not recorded which). Both conserved end residues are part of each CDR3. Each record gives: clone size, V gene, J gene, D gene, CDR3 protein, CDR3 DNA. D genes are given only for firm matches. The size of a clone is reported for some rows only, either as once, few or many, or as a class for expanded clones.

>few|TRBV10-3|TRBJ1-1|.
CAISEGQEAFF
TGTGCCATCAGTGAAGGACAGGAAGCTTTCTTT
>.|TRBV7-9|TRBJ2-3|.
CASSLAITTDTQYF
TGTGCCAGCAGCTTAGCAATCACCACAGATACGCAGTATTTT
>.|TRBV20-1|TRBJ1-2|.
CSARPRTAYGYTF
TGCAGTGCCCGTCCCAGGACAGCTTATGGCTACACCTTC
>few|TRBV11-1|TRBJ2-1|TRBD2
CASSRPGLAGVEFYNEQFF
TGTGCCAGCAGCCGCCCCGGACTAGCGGGAGTGGAATTCTACAATGAGCAGTTCTTC
>.|TRBV7-9|TRBJ2-1|.
CASSSESDPREEQFF
TGTGCCAGCAGCTCCGAATCGGACCCCCGGGAGGAGCAGTTCTTC
>.|TRBV5-1|TRBJ2-1|TRBD2
CASSLDPPGGYNEQFF
TGCGCCAGCAGCTTGGATCCCCCGGGAGGCTACAATGAGCAGTTCTTC
>few|TRBV4-1|TRBJ1-2|.
CASSQEGEGGYTF
TGCGCCAGCAGCCAAGAGGGCGAGGGGGGCTACACCTTC
>.|TRBV2|TRBJ2-1|.
CASSEGTASPYNEQFF
TGTGCCAGCAGTGAAGGGACGGCCTCCCCCTACAATGAGCAGTTCTTC
>few|TRBV6-1|TRBJ2-1|TRBD2
CASYAAGDADEQFF
TGTGCCAGCTATGCGGCGGGAGACGCCGATGAGCAGTTCTTC
>many|TRBV21-1|TRBJ2-4|.
CASSALTGPPLKNIQYF
TGTGCCAGCAGCGCACTAACAGGACCCCCTTTGAAAAACATTCAGTACTTC
>.|TRBV12-3/TRBV12-4|TRBJ2-5|TRBD2
CASSFSPGAGETQYF
TGTGCCAGCAGTTTTTCCCCCGGAGCGGGGGAGACCCAGTACTTC
>few|TRBV3-1|TRBJ2-5|.
CASSQEGAPGGETQYF
TGTGCCAGCAGCCAAGAAGGCGCACCCGGCGGGGAGACCCAGTACTTC
>many|TRBV15|TRBJ1-3|.
CATSRVRHGSGNTIYF
TGTGCCACCAGCAGAGTCCGTCATGGCTCTGGAAACACCATATATTTT
>few|TRBV5-1|TRBJ2-2|TRBD2
CASSLAITSGSPGELFF
TGCGCCAGCAGCTTGGCCATTACTAGCGGGAGCCCCGGGGAGCTGTTTTTT
>.|TRBV5-4|TRBJ1-1|.
CASSLEAANTEAFF
TGTGCCAGCAGCTTGGAGGCAGCGAACACTGAAGCTTTCTTT
>medium-sized|TRBV29-1|TRBJ1-2|.
CSVELPRVRYYGYTF
TGCAGCGTTGAACTCCCCCGGGTCCGGTACTATGGCTACACCTTC
>.|TRBV20-1|TRBJ2-5|.
CSARGQETQYF
TGCAGTGCTAGAGGGCAGGAGACCCAGTACTTC
>.|TRBV11-3|TRBJ2-2|TRBD2
CASSLDLAGVNTGELFF
TGTGCCAGCAGCTTAGATCTAGCGGGAGTTAACACCGGGGAGCTGTTTTTT
>many|TRBV29-1|TRBJ2-7|.
CSVQVIYEQYF
TGCAGCGTTCAAGTCATATACGAGCAGTACTTC
>many|TRBV6-2/TRBV6-3|TRBJ2-1|TRBD2
CASSKTSGGADEQFF
TGTGCCAGCAGTAAAACTAGCGGGGGGGCAGATGAGCAGTTCTTC
>.|TRBV11-1|TRBJ2-1|TRBD2
CASSQTSGNNEQFF
TGTGCCAGCAGCCAGACTAGCGGGAACAATGAGCAGTTCTTC
>few|TRBV7-6|TRBJ2-3|.
CASSYPEGGRDTDTQYF
TGTGCCAGCAGCTACCCGGAAGGGGGGCGGGACACAGATACGCAGTATTTT
>few|TRBV6-5|TRBJ2-7|.
CASRSSLTTGYEQYF
TGTGCCAGCCGTTCCTCACTGACGACTGGCTACGAGCAGTACTTC
>.|TRBV6-4|TRBJ2-3|TRBD2
CASSGTAGAVDTQYF
TGTGCCAGCAGTGGTACAGCGGGAGCGGTGGATACGCAGTATTTT
>few|TRBV4-1|TRBJ2-7|TRBD2
CASSQKLAGGSSYEQYF
TGCGCCAGCAGCCAAAAATTAGCGGGGGGGTCCTCCTACGAGCAGTACTTC
>.|TRBV20-1|TRBJ2-7|TRBD2
CSARDRNSGTSQVEQYF
TGCAGTGCTAGAGATCGTAACAGCGGGACCTCCCAGGTCGAGCAGTACTTC
>few|TRBV6-4|TRBJ2-3|.
CASSNGPTDTQYF
TGTGCCAGCAGTAACGGTCCCACAGATACGCAGTATTTT
>few|TRBV20-1|TRBJ2-5|TRBD1
CSARDPGQGQETQYF
TGCAGTGCTAGAGATCCAGGACAGGGGCAAGAGACCCAGTACTTC
>few|TRBV6-1|TRBJ2-7|.
CASSTRTYEQYF
TGTGCCAGCAGTACCCGGACCTACGAGCAGTACTTC
>many|TRBV7-9|TRBJ2-4|.
CASRPWGDINIQYF
TGTGCCAGCAGACCTTGGGGGGACATAAACATTCAGTACTTC
>.|TRBV5-1|TRBJ2-3|.
CASSVLGLPPTDTQYF
TGCGCCAGCAGCGTACTGGGACTTCCGCCCACAGATACGCAGTATTTT
>.|TRBV12-3/TRBV12-4|TRBJ2-7|.
CASSALGGEQYF
TGTGCCAGCAGTGCCTTAGGGGGCGAGCAGTACTTC
>.|TRBV11-2|TRBJ2-4|TRBD2
CASSDGLAGARSKNIQYF
TGTGCCAGCAGCGACGGACTAGCGGGAGCGAGGTCTAAAAACATTCAGTACTTC
>.|TRBV6-1|TRBJ2-7|TRBD1
CASTDRGGGYRDYEQYF
TGTGCCAGCACCGACAGGGGCGGCGGGTATCGGGATTACGAGCAGTACTTC
>.|TRBV12-3/TRBV12-4|TRBJ2-2|TRBD1
CASSLAGGEGQGPPGELFF
TGTGCCAGCAGTTTAGCGGGGGGAGAGGGACAGGGGCCACCCGGGGAGCTGTTTTTT
>many|TRBV6-4|TRBJ2-2|.
CASSDKEAGELFF
TGTGCCAGCAGTGACAAAGAGGCCGGGGAGCTGTTTTTT
>few|TRBV13|TRBJ1-1|.
CASSPRWGPPLFTEAFF
TGTGCCAGCAGCCCACGGTGGGGTCCCCCATTGTTTACTGAAGCTTTCTTT
>few|TRBV25-1|TRBJ1-1|.
CASSEYNTEAFF
TGTGCCAGCAGTGAATATAATACTGAAGCTTTCTTT
>few|TRBV9|TRBJ2-7|.
CASSVYETPTYEQYF
TGTGCCAGCAGCGTATACGAAACGCCGACCTACGAGCAGTACTTC
>few|TRBV7-9|TRBJ2-3|.
CASSPRDVFFTDTQYF
TGTGCCAGCAGCCCCCGGGACGTATTCTTCACAGATACGCAGTATTTT
>.|TRBV4-2|TRBJ1-1|TRBD1
CAISPGTGTREAFF
TGTGCCATCAGCCCTGGGACAGGGACGCGTGAAGCTTTCTTT